The text below deals with one T cell receptor (beta chain). The repertoire was sequenced with immunoSEQ multiplex PCR; TCRdb's copy has only in-frame clones and lacks some. The sample contains over 90,000 clones, around nine tenths of which appear only once. The sample belongs to a study of T cell responses to AZD1222 COVID-19 vaccine. Germline V gene data show CDR1 as LNHDA and CDR2 as SQIVND (reference sequence). With 6 bases removed from V and 1 base from J, the gap between germline ends came to 10 bases. The CDR3 has 14 residues. Source: peripheral blood, taken 28 days after the second AZD1222 dose. The chain employs TRBV19 and TRBJ1-3; D is perhaps TRBD1 (6 bases). This receptor was identified in an adult who received the AZD1222 COVID-19 vaccine. In nucleotides, the CDR3 is TGTGCCAGTAGACCAGGACAGTCTGGAAACACCATATATTTT. Translation gives CASRPGQSGNTIYF.